Listed here is a single T cell receptor beta chain. Repertoires were generated with immunoSEQ multiplex PCR, while TCRdb's copy carries only in-frame clones and drops some. This sample yields roughly 150,000 clones, of which almost 85% are seen a single time; 2.5% to 3% belongs to the top ten. The data derive from a study of blood T cell repertoires in COVID-19. Germline V gene sequence: CDR1 KGHSH, CDR2 LQKENI. This CDR3 is 13 amino acids long. V was cut by 4 bases and J by 6 bases, with 10 bases left in between. The genes are TRBV18 and TRBJ2-1, with D maybe TRBD2 (6 bases). Sequenced input: peripheral blood. The TCR comes from a woman older than 75 with COVID-19, enrolled during active disease. The CDR3 DNA reads TGTGCCAGCTCACAACTCGGGAGCAATGAGCAGTTCTTC. This encodes CASSQLGSNEQFF.